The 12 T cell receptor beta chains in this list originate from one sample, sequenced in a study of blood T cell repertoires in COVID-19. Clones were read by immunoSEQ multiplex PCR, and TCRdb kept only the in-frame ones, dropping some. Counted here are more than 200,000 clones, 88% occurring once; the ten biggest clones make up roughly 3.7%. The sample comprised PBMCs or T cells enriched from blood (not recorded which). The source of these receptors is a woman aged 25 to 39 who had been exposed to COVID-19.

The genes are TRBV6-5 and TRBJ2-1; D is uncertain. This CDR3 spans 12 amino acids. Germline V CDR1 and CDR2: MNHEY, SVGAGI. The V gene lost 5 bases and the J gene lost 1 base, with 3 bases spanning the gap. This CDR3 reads CASSRSYNEQFF. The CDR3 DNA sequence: TGTGCCAGCAGTCGGTCCTACAATGAGCAGTTCTTC.

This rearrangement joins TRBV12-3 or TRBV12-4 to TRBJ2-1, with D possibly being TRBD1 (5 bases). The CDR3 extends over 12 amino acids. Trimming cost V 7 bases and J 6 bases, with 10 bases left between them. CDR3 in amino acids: CASTPGINEQFF. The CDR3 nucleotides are TGTGCCAGCACCCCAGGGATCAATGAGCAGTTCTTC.

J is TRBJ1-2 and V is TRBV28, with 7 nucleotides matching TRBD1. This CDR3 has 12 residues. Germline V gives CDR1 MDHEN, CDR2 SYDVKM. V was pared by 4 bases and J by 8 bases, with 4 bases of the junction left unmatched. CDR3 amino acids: CASSSRGQGYTF. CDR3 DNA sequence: TGTGCCAGCAGTTCAAGGGGGCAAGGCTACACCTTC.

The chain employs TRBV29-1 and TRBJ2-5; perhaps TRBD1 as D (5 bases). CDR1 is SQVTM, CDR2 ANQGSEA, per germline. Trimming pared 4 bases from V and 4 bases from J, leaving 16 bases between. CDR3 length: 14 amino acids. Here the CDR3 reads CSVGPQGIGETQYF. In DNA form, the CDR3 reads TGCAGCGTTGGCCCCCAGGGTATAGGAGAGACCCAGTACTTC.

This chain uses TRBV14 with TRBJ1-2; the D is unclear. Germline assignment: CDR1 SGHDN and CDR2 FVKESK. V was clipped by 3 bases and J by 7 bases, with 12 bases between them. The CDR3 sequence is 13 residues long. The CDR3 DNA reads TGTGCCAGCAGCCATGTCCAGTTGGCTGGCTACACCTTC. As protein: CASSHVQLAGYTF.

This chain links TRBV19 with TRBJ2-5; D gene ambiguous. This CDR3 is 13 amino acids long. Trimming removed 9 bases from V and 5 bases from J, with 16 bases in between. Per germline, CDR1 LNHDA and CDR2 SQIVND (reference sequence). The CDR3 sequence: CASHPPGFETQYF. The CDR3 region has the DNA TGTGCCAGCCACCCTCCCGGGTTTGAGACCCAGTACTTC.

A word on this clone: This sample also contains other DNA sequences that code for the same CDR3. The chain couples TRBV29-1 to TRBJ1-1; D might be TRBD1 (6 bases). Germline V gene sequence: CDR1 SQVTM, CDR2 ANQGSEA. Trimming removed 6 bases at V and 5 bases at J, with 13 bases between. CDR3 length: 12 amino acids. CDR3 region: CSVVTGITEAFF. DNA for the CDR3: TGCAGCGTCGTTACAGGGATTACTGAAGCTTTCTTT. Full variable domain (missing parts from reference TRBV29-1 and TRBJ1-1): SAVISQKPSRDICQRGTSLTIQCQVDSQVTMMFWYRQQPGQSLTLIATANQGSEATYESGFVIDKFPISRPNLTFSTLTVSNMSPEDSSIYLCSVVTGITEAFFGQGTRLTVV.

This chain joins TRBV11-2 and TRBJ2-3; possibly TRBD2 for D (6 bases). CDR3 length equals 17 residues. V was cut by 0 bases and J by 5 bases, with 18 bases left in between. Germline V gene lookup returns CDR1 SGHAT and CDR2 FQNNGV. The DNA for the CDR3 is TGTGCCAGCAGCTTAGATCCGGGGAGACTAGGAGTAGATACGCAGTATTTT. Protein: CASSLDPGRLGVDTQYF.

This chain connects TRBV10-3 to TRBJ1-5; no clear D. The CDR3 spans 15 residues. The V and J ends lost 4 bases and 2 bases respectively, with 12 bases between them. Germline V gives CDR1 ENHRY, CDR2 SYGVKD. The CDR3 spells CAISGSGQGNQPQHF. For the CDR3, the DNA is TGTGCCATCAGTGGTAGTGGTCAGGGCAATCAGCCCCAGCATTTT.

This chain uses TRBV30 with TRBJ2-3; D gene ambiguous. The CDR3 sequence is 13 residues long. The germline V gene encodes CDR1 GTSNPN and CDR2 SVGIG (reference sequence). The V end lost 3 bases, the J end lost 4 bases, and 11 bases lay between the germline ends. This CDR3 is CAWRGVAPDTQYF. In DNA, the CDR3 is TGTGCCTGGAGAGGCGTAGCTCCAGATACGCAGTATTTT. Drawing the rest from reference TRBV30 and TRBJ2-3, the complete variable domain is SQTIHQWPATLVQPVGSPLSLECTVEGTSNPNLYWYRQAAGRGLQLLFYSVGIGQISSEVPQNLSASRPQDRQFILSSKKLLLSDSGFYLCAWRGVAPDTQYFGPGTRLTVL.

The chain's CDR3 is CASSLPSGNTEAFF. In DNA form, the CDR3 reads TGCGCCAGCAGCCTTCCCTCCGGGAACACTGAAGCTTTCTTT. The chain joins TRBV4-1 to TRBJ1-1; D is unclear. Trimming left V 4 bases short and J 1 base short, with 10 bases between. Germline lookup yields CDR1 MGHRA and CDR2 YSYEKL. The CDR3 is made up of 14 amino acids.

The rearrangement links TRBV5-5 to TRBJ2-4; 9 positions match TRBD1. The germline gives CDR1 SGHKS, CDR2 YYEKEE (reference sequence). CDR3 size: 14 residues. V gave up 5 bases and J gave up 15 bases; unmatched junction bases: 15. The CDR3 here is CASSRGAGQGGRYF. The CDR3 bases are TGTGCCAGCAGTCGTGGTGCGGGACAGGGAGGACGGTACTTC.